This record concerns one TCR beta chain sequence. The record originates from a study of cytomegalovirus exposure and HLA in healthy donors. Germline V lookup: CDR1 MNHEY, CDR2 SMNVEV (reference sequence). The CDR3 contains 15 residues. J gave up 3 bases and V 5 bases, and 7 bases lay outside the gene matches. This table comes from immunoSEQ multiplex PCR, and its TCRdb copy is limited to in-frame clones, with some not included. The sample carries 120,000 or so clones, 70% to 90% recorded once. The chain recombines TRBV27 with TRBJ2-3; 8 bases are a match to TRBD2. Material: PBMCs. The clonotype originates from a woman under 30 in good health and CMV-seronegative. In DNA, the CDR3 is TGTGCCAGCAGTCTCGTAGCGGGGAAGACAGATACGCAGTATTTT. It encodes CASSLVAGKTDTQYF.